This T cell receptor beta chain was sequenced in a study of type 1 and type 2 diabetes patients. After removal of 6 bases from V and 0 bases from J, the junction contained 3 bases not matched to a gene. Germline V CDR1 and CDR2: MGHDK, SYGVNS. The CDR3 contains 14 residues. This clonotype was seen ten or more times. Genomic DNA was the PCR template. The TCR beta CDR3 region was amplified using 30 forward and 13 reverse primers. TCRdb itself ran the multiplex PCR reads through MiXCR, one entry per CDR3 protein. The data contain fewer than 350,000 distinct CDR3 sequences, 47% of them seen just once; the ten biggest clones take up approximately 13%.

This chain connects TRBV25-1 to TRBJ2-5, with 8 bases lining up with TRBD2. The sequence derives from a man between 18 and 35 years old with type 2 diabetes. The specimen was peripheral blood mononuclear cells (PBMCs). DNA for the CDR3: TGTGCCAGCAGCGTAGCGGGGTACCAAGAGACCCAGTACTTC. This codes for CASSVAGYQETQYF.